The TCR beta chain under discussion was sequenced for a study of blood T cells in healthy people across ages. The sample holds many counts of this clonotype. V was shortened by 1 base and J by 1 base, with 20 bases between the two germline ends. The CDR3 has 18 amino acids. Germline CDR1 reads SGDLS; CDR2 reads YYNGEE. Per sample, a minimum of 7 million PBMCs were isolated. PCR was performed a second time for roughly 7 to 11 cycles using a sample-barcoded 5' primer and a J-beta primer mix. TCRdb re-called the 5' RACE reads through MiXCR, storing one row per CDR3 protein. The sample contains hundreds of thousands of distinct CDR3 sequences, 29% of which appear only once.

V usage is TRBV9 and J usage is TRBJ1-1; tentative D call: TRBD1 (5 bases). The origin of this receptor is a woman of 80 years or more in good health. The sequencing input was blood. The CDR3 DNA reads TGTGCCAGCAGCGTATCGGGGGGACGGCGGGACCCGAACACTGAAGCTTTCTTT. It encodes CASSVSGGRRDPNTEAFF. The full variable domain, its missing parts supplied by reference TRBV9 and TRBJ1-1, is DSGVTQTPKHLITATGQRVTLRCSPRSGDLSVYWYQQSLDQGLQFLIQYYNGEERAKGNILERFSAQQFPDLHSELNLSSLELGDSALYFCASSVSGGRRDPNTEAFFGQGTRLTVV.